The TCR beta chain described here comes from a study of blood T cell repertoires in COVID-19. J was trimmed by 4 bases and V by 4 bases; bases with no gene match: 0. CDR1 LNHDA and CDR2 SQIVND come from the germline V gene (reference sequence). The CDR3 runs to 14 residues. In the original analysis: Quantification of nucleated cells was approximated via reference gene primer amplification. The data were produced by immunoSEQ multiplex PCR, yet TCRdb's version contains in-frame clones alone and is incomplete. From that table come the V and J calls and clone size; the DNA was used to work out D and trimming. Counted here are roughly 32,000 clones, around 90% occurring once; the ten biggest clones make up roughly 20%.

The chain is built from TRBV19 and TRBJ2-2; 10 bases line up with TRBD1. This clonotype originated in a man older than 75 with acute or convalescent COVID-19. The sequenced material came from peripheral blood. CDR3 loop: CASSRDRGTGELFF. CDR3 nucleotides: TGTGCCAGTAGTAGGGACAGGGGCACCGGGGAGCTGTTTTTT.